This passage covers 28 T cell receptor beta chains from one sample sequenced in a study of blood T cells in healthy people across ages. Together with a sample-barcoded 5' primer, a J-beta primer mix was included in a second PCR lasting roughly 6 to 12 cycles. TCRdb fed the 5' RACE reads into MiXCR, producing one record per CDR3 protein. The table includes hundreds of thousands of distinct CDR3 sequences, approximately 21% detected once. Sequenced: blood. These TCRs come from a man in his sixties or seventies in good health.

This clonotype was picked up one time. As DNA, the CDR3 is TGTGCCAGCAGCAGGGGGACAGGGAGTTCCGGGGAGCTGTTTTTT. This translates into CASSRGTGSSGELFF. The V call is TRBV7-3, the J call TRBJ2-2; 9 positions match TRBD1. With V trimmed by 5 bases and J by 6 bases, 7 bases remained unmatched. CDR3 size: 15 residues. The germline V gene has CDR1 SGHTA and CDR2 FQGTGA.

This clonotype turned up a few times. The chain couples TRBV20-1 to TRBJ2-7; D possibly matches TRBD1 or TRBD2 (5 bases each). The germline V and J ends were trimmed by 2 bases and 0 bases, with 11 bases remaining between them. Germline V gene data show CDR1 as DFQATT and CDR2 as SNEGSKA (reference sequence). The length of the CDR3 is 14 residues. In nucleotides, the CDR3 is TGCAGTGCTAGATCGGGGCGGATCTCCTACGAGCAGTACTTC. This codes for CSARSGRISYEQYF.

The table lists this clonotype with a few counts. The chain recombines TRBV29-1 with TRBJ2-3, with 7 positions matching TRBD1. The CDR3 loop spans 19 amino acids. The V gene's germline CDR1 is SQVTM and CDR2 ANQGSEA. With 2 bases clipped from V and 0 bases from J, the junction kept 17 bases outside the gene matches. This CDR3 is CSVERAGGSHPDSTDTQYF. The DNA of the CDR3 is TGCAGCGTTGAACGGGCAGGGGGTTCCCACCCAGATAGCACAGATACGCAGTATTTT.

This clonotype was counted between two and nine times. V and J are TRBV6-2 or TRBV6-3 and TRBJ2-3; 15 bases agree with TRBD2. The CDR3 totals 17 residues. Per germline, CDR1 MNHEY and CDR2 SVGEGT. Germline trimming cut 6 bases from V and 5 bases from J; bases unmatched to any gene: 9. The CDR3 loop is CASSEERTSGRGDTQYF. DNA for the CDR3: TGTGCCAGCAGCGAAGAAAGGACTAGCGGGAGGGGAGATACGCAGTATTTT.

J is TRBJ1-2 and V is TRBV28, with 7 nucleotides matching TRBD1. Germline CDR1 is MDHEN and CDR2 is SYDVKM. The CDR3 contains 14 residues. Germline trimming cut 3 bases from V and 7 bases from J; bases unmatched to any gene: 8. This CDR3 is CASSFVAGGSGYTF. The CDR3 DNA is TGTGCCAGCAGTTTCGTTGCAGGGGGGAGTGGCTACACCTTC.

The V call is TRBV12-5, the J call TRBJ2-5; the D is unclear. The end of the DNA fits TRBJ2-7 better, so the J call may be wrong. The CDR3 extends over 13 amino acids. Germline-derived CDR1 and CDR2 are LGHNT and FRNRAP. The CDR3 here is CASGLTYQDEQYF. CDR3 in DNA: TGTGCTAGTGGTTTGACTTACCAGGACGAGCAGTACTTC.

This clonotype was observed many times. The chain uses TRBV10-3 and TRBJ2-5, with 7 bases aligning to TRBD2. CDR3 length equals 17 residues. The V and J ends lost 6 bases and 5 bases, in that order; junction bases with no gene match: 18. Per germline, CDR1 ENHRY and CDR2 SYGVKD. CDR3 sequence reads: CAISGSQLEAGAETQYF. CDR3 coding DNA: TGTGCCATCAGCGGAAGCCAGCTCGAGGCGGGAGCGGAGACCCAGTACTTC.

This clonotype was recorded many times. The chain uses TRBV3-1 and TRBJ2-4; 10 bases agree with TRBD2. The CDR3 consists of 15 residues. V gave up 3 bases and J gave up 2 bases; unmatched junction bases: 1. CDR1 and CDR2 from the germline V gene are LGHDT and YNNKEL (reference sequence). Written as DNA, the CDR3 is TGTGCCAGCAGCCAGGGACTAGCGACCAAAAACATTCAGTACTTC. The encoded protein is CASSQGLATKNIQYF.

This clonotype is medium-sized (0.01 to 0.1%). The chain carries TRBV5-6 and TRBJ2-7; TRBD2 is a possible D gene (5 bases). The CDR3 has 14 amino acids. The V and J ends lost 1 base and 7 bases respectively, with 15 bases between them. Germline V gene sequence: CDR1 SGHDT, CDR2 YYEEEE. CDR3 protein: CASSLRRGSGEQYF. The CDR3 DNA sequence: TGTGCCAGCAGCTTGAGGCGCGGGTCGGGGGAGCAGTACTTC.

Concerning this clonotype: Germline is not matched at one junction end, which may reflect a read error. This rearrangement joins TRBV18 to TRBJ1-6, with TRBD1 identical over 9 bases. The CDR3 loop spans 13 amino acids. Germline assignment: CDR1 KGHSH and CDR2 LQKENI. The CDR3 sequence: CAGSVDRGSPLHF. The CDR3 nucleotides are TGTGCCGGCTCAGTGGACAGGGGCTCACCCCTCCACTTT. The full variable domain, rest sourced from reference TRBV18 and TRBJ1-6, is NAGVMQNPRHLVRRRGQEARLRCSPMKGHSHVYWYRQLPEEGLKFMVYLQKENIIDESGMPKERFSAEFPKEGPSILRIQQVVRGDSAAYFCAGSVDRGSPLHFGNGTRLTVT.

A remark on this clonotype: A much bigger clone sits one base away, suggesting this may be a read error. This chain connects TRBV5-1 to TRBJ2-2; TRBD1 might be the D (5 bases). CDR3 length: 15 amino acids. In germline, CDR1 is SGHRS, CDR2 YFSETQ. The CDR3 protein is CAGSVQTGYTGELFF. CDR3 sequence (DNA): TGCGCCGGCAGCGTTCAAACAGGTTACACCGGGGAGCTGTTTTTT.

The table lists this clonotype with a few counts. The chain has TRBV29-1 and TRBJ2-6; maybe TRBD1 (5 bases). The length of the CDR3 is 15 residues. Germline V gene sequence: CDR1 SQVTM, CDR2 ANQGSEA. Trimming took 5 bases from V and 0 from J, leaving 11 bases between them. CDR3 bases: TGCAGCGTTCGTGGACAAAGCTCTGGGGCCAACGTCCTGACTTTC. Translating it yields CSVRGQSSGANVLTF.

The chain's CDR3 is CASSGGGRDTQYF. CDR3 sequence (DNA): TGTGCCAGCTCAGGGGGGGGTAGGGATACGCAGTATTTT. The chain is built from TRBV7-8 and TRBJ2-3; the D call may be TRBD1 or TRBD2 (7 bases each). The length of the CDR3 is 13 residues. From germline, CDR1 is SGHVS and CDR2 FQNEAQ. Trimming cost V 8 bases and J 6 bases, with 15 bases left between them.

The genes are TRBV6-2 or TRBV6-3 and TRBJ2-5, with TRBD2 identical over 13 bases. The germline CDR1 and CDR2 sequences are MNHEY and SVGEGT. The V gene end was trimmed by 0 bases and the J gene end by 5 bases; junction bases not matched to a gene: 6. The CDR3 has 17 amino acids. The CDR3 loop is CASSYSGTSGTRETQYF. The DNA for the CDR3 is TGTGCCAGCAGTTACTCCGGGACTAGCGGGACACGGGAGACCCAGTACTTC.

The chain links TRBV11-2 to TRBJ2-7; D gene ambiguous. The CDR3 runs 14 residues. Germline V gene data show CDR1 as SGHAT and CDR2 as FQNNGV. The ends were cut back, 5 bases at V and 0 bases at J, with 11 bases in the middle. In DNA form, the CDR3 reads TGTGCCAGCAGCGCATTGGCGAGCTCCTACGAGCAGTACTTC. Protein product: CASSALASSYEQYF.

This clonotype came up many times. This chain links TRBV6-2 or TRBV6-3 with TRBJ2-1; a possible D gene is TRBD2 (5 bases). Trimming cost V 10 bases and J 7 bases, with 23 bases left between them. The CDR3 runs 15 residues. Germline CDR1 and CDR2: MNHEY and SVGEGT. This chain's CDR3 is CAISTGRGSLNEQFF. DNA of the CDR3: TGTGCCATCTCCACGGGCCGGGGTAGCCTAAATGAGCAGTTCTTC.

The chain employs TRBV9 and TRBJ2-1; D is perhaps TRBD2 (8 bases). From germline, CDR1 is SGDLS and CDR2 YYNGEE. Trimming stripped 3 bases from V and 3 bases from J, with 22 bases between. The CDR3 is 18 residues long. The CDR3 sequence is CASSARQGRTSIYNEQFF. DNA for the CDR3: TGTGCCAGCAGCGCTCGACAGGGACGGACTAGCATCTACAATGAGCAGTTCTTC.

The table lists this clonotype with a few counts. This chain's CDR3 is CASRLSGNTIYF. CDR3 nucleotide sequence: TGTGCCAGCAGGCTCTCTGGAAACACCATATATTTT. The chain employs TRBV28 and TRBJ1-3; D unresolved. The germline V and J ends were trimmed by 6 bases and 0 bases, with 3 bases remaining between them. Per the germline V gene, CDR1 is MDHEN and CDR2 is SYDVKM. The CDR3 contains 12 residues.

V gene TRBV5-1 combines with J gene TRBJ2-7; D is perhaps TRBD1 or TRBD2 (5 bases each). The germline V gene has CDR1 SGHRS and CDR2 YFSETQ. This CDR3 spans 13 amino acids. The V gene lost 4 bases and the J gene lost 5 bases, with 13 bases spanning the gap. DNA for the CDR3: TGCGCCAGCAGCGGGGACGGTAGCCACGAGCAGTACTTC. Its translation: CASSGDGSHEQYF.

This clonotype was recorded many times. The chain has TRBV5-1 and TRBJ2-5; maybe TRBD1 (6 bases). Germline V CDR1 and CDR2: SGHRS, YFSETQ. This CDR3 is built from 14 residues. Trimming removed 4 bases from V and 2 bases from J, with 12 bases in between. CDR3 coding DNA: TGCGCCAGCAGCCCACGGGACACGCAAGAGACCCAGTACTTC. This encodes CASSPRDTQETQYF.

The chain employs TRBV6-5 and TRBJ2-3; possible D gene TRBD2, 5 bases. Between the trimmed V and J ends, which lost 0 bases and 3 bases, there was a span of 13 bases. The CDR3 has 16 amino acids. CDR1 is MNHEY and CDR2 is SVGAGI in the germline V gene. CDR3 sequence: CASSYSPGRGTDTQYF. The CDR3 coding sequence is TGTGCCAGCAGTTACTCGCCGGGGAGAGGGACAGATACGCAGTATTTT.

This clonotype was found a few times. CDR3 in DNA: TGTGCCAGCAGCCAAACTAGCGGGAGATGGAATGAGCAGTTCTTC. Amino acid sequence: CASSQTSGRWNEQFF. The rearrangement joins TRBV6-2 or TRBV6-3 to TRBJ2-5; 11 nucleotides match TRBD2. The DNA end favors TRBJ2-1, so the J call may be wrong. The CDR3 consists of 15 residues. Per germline, CDR1 MNHEY and CDR2 SVGEGT.

This clonotype was recorded at least ten times. The rearrangement joins TRBV6-5 to TRBJ1-2; 7 bases are shared with TRBD1. The trim removed 7 bases at V and 5 bases at J, leaving 13 bases unmatched. Germline V CDR1 and CDR2: MNHEY, SVGAGI. The length of the CDR3 is 15 residues. Here the CDR3 DNA reads TGTGCCAGCAAGATTTCGGCAGGGGGGAATTATGGCTACACCTTC. It codes for CASKISAGGNYGYTF.

This chain joins TRBV2 and TRBJ1-4; TRBD1 agrees at 8 bases. Per germline, CDR1 SNHLY and CDR2 FYNNEI. With V trimmed by 7 bases and J by 3 bases, 10 bases remained unmatched. The CDR3 consists of 16 residues. The CDR3 DNA is TGTGCCAGCACTCGAGACAGGGGCCGGTCTAATGAAAAACTGTTTTTT. Protein sequence: CASTRDRGRSNEKLFF.

The CDR3 coding sequence is TGCGCCAGCAGCTTGGACTCTAGCGTGTTCTACGAGCAGTACTTC. It codes for CASSLDSSVFYEQYF. V and J are TRBV5-1 and TRBJ2-7; a weak D match, TRBD2 (6 bases). CDR1 SGHRS and CDR2 YFSETQ come from the germline V gene. The CDR3 extends over 15 amino acids. V lost 0 bases and J 3 bases, leaving 13 bases between the germline ends.

This clonotype was seen a few times. The CDR3 sequence: CASSSGVTSPLHF. Here the CDR3 DNA reads TGTGCCAGCAGCTCAGGGGTTACTTCACCCCTCCACTTT. The chain employs TRBV3-1 and TRBJ1-6; weak D call: TRBD1 (6 bases). V was clipped by 5 bases and J by 9 bases, with 11 bases between them. CDR1 LGHDT and CDR2 YNNKEL come from the germline V gene (reference sequence). The CDR3 sequence is 13 residues long.

V is TRBV20-1 and J is TRBJ2-1, with a tentative D call TRBD2 (8 bases). CDR1 and CDR2 (germline): DFQATT, SNEGSKA (reference sequence). Trimming took 6 bases from V and 5 from J, leaving 20 bases between them. The CDR3 loop spans 15 amino acids. CDR3 coding DNA: TGCAGTGCAAGAACTAGCGGAAGGGGGCACAATGAGCAGTTCTTC. This translates into CSARTSGRGHNEQFF.

In this sample, this clonotype turned up a few times. The chain combines TRBV20-1 with TRBJ2-5, with 9 bases fitting TRBD2. Trimming removed 0 bases from V and 5 bases from J; junction bases left unmatched: 10. The CDR3 consists of 16 residues. The germline gives CDR1 DFQATT, CDR2 SNEGSKA (reference sequence). CDR3 sequence reads: CSARDPRTSEPETQYF. In DNA, the CDR3 is TGCAGTGCTAGAGATCCACGGACTAGCGAGCCGGAGACCCAGTACTTC.